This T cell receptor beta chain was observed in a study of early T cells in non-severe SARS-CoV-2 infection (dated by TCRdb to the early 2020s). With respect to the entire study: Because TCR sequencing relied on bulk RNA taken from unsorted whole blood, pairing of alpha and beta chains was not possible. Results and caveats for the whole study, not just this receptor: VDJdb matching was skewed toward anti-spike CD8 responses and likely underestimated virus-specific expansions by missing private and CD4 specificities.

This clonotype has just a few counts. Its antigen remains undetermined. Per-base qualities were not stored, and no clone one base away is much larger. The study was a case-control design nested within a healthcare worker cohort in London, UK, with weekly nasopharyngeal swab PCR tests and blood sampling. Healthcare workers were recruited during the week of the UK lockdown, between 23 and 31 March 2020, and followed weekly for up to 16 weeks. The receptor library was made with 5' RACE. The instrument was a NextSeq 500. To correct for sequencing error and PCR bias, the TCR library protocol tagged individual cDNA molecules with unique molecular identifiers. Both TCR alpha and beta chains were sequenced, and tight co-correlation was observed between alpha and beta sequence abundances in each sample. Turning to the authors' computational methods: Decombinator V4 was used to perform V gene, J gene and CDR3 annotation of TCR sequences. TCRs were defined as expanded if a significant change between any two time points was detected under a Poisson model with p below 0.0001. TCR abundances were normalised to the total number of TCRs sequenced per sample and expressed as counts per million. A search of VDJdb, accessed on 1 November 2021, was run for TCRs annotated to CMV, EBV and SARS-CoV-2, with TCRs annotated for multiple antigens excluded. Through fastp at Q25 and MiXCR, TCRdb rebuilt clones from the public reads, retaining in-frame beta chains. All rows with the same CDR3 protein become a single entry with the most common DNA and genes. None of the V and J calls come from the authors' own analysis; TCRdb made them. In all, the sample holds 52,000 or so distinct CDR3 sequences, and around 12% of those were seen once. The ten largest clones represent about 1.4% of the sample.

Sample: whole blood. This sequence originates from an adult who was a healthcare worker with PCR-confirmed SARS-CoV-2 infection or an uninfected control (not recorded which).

The DNA reads as follows: TGCAGTGCTACCGCAACTAGCGGGGGGTGGGATACGCAGTATTTT. Its amino acids are CSATATSGGWDTQYF. Rearrangement joined TRBV20-1 to TRBJ2-3, with TRBD2 matching 12 junction bases. The CDR3 sequence holds 15 residues, the cysteine and phenylalanine included. Only CDR3 DNA remains: 45 bases, in frame from the first base. Trimming removed 4 bases from V and 6 bases from J; the gene matches leave 8 bases unexplained. CDR1 DFQATT and CDR2 SNEGSKA were looked up in the germline V gene (reference sequence).